Sequencing of this T cell receptor beta chain was carried out in a study of CD8+ T cells in alopecia areata. Study at large: A regimen of oral tofacitinib, 5 to 10 mg twice daily, was given to treated patients.

RNA extraction was followed by reverse transcription into cDNA, which acted as the sequencing template. Assay: immunoSEQ multiplex PCR; the TCRdb copy retains only in-frame clones and omits some. The sample contains about 180,000 clones, 63% of which appear only once. Whole-study findings and limits: Sequences from scalp samples also cover resident alphabeta T cells of normal skin. The study found TCR sharing across patients less clear than in mice, possibly for HLA reasons.

A few counts support this clone. The antigen is unknown. The sequence derives from a human donor with alopecia areata. The sample here was CD4+ T cells sorted from blood, taken at week 0.

The CDR3 DNA is TGCAGCGTTAAGGGACAGGGACGAGGCTATGGCTACACCTTC. Its translation: CSVKGQGRGYGYTF. The chain joins TRBV29-1 to TRBJ1-2; the match to TRBD1 covers 9 bases. CDR1 is SQVTM, CDR2 ANQGSEA, per germline. CDR3 size: 14 residues. J lost 4 bases, V lost 5 bases, and 8 bases had no gene match.